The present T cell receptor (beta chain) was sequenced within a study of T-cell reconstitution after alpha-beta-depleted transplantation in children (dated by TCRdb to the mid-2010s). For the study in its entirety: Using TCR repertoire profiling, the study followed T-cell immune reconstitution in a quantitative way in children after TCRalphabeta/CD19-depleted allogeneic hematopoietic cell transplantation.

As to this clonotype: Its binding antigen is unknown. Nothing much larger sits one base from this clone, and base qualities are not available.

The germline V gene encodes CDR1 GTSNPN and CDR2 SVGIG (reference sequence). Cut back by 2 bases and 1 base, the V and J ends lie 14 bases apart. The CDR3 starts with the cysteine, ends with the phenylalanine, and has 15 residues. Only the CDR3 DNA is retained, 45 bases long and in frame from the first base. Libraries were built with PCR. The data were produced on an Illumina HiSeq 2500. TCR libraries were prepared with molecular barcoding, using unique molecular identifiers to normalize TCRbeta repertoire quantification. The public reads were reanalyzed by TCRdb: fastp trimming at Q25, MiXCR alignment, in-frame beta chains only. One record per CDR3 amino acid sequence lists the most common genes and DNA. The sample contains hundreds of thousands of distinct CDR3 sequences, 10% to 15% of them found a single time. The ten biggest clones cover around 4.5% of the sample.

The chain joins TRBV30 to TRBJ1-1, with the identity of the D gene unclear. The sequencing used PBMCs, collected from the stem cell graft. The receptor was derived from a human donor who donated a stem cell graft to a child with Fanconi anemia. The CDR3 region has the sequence CAWSIRGPKNTEAFF. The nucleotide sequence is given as TGTGCCTGGAGTATCCGCGGGCCGAAGAACACTGAAGCTTTCTTT.